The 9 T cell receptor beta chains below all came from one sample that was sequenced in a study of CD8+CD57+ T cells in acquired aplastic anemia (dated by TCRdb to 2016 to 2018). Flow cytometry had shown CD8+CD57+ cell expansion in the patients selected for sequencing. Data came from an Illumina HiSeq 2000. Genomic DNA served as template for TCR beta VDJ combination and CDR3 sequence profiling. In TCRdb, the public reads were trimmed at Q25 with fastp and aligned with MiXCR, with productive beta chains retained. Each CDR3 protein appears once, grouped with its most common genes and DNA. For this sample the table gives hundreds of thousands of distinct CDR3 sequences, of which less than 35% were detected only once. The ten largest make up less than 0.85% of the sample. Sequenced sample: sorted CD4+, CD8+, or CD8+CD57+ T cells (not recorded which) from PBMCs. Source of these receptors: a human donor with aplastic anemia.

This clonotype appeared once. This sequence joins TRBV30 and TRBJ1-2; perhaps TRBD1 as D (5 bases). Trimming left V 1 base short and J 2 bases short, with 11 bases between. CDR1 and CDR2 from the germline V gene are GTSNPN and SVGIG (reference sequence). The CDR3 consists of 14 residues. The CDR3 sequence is CAWSGMTVNYGYTF. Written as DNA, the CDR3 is TGTGCCTGGAGTGGGATGACAGTCAACTATGGCTACACCTTC.

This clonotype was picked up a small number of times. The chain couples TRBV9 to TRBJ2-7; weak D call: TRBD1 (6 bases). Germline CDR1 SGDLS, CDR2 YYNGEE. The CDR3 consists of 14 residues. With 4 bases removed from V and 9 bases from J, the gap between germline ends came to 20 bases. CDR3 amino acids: CASSPRDTSSGQYF. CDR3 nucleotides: TGTGCCAGCAGCCCTCGGGACACCTCGTCGGGGCAGTACTTC.

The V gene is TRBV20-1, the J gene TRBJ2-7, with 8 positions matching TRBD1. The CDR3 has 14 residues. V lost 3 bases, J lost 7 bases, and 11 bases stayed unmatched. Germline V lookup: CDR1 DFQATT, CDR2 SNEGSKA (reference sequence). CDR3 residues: CSARAGGQEREQYF. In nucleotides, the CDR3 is TGCAGTGCTAGGGCAGGGGGCCAGGAGAGGGAGCAGTACTTC.

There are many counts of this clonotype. In DNA, the CDR3 is TGTGCCGGACGAAGGGCCGGGGCCAACGTCCTGACTTTC. As protein: CAGRRAGANVLTF. The V gene is TRBV6-1, the J gene TRBJ2-6; no definite D call. Germline V gene data show CDR1 as MNHNS and CDR2 as SASEGT. The V end lost 11 bases, the J end lost 4 bases, and 12 bases lay between the germline ends. The CDR3 is made up of 13 amino acids.

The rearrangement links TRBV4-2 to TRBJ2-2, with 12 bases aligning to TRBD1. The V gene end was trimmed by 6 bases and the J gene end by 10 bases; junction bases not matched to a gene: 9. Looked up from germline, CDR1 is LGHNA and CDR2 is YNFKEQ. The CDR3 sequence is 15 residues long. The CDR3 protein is CASRETGTGGAELFF. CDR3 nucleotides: TGTGCCAGCAGAGAGACCGGGACAGGGGGCGCGGAGCTGTTTTTT.

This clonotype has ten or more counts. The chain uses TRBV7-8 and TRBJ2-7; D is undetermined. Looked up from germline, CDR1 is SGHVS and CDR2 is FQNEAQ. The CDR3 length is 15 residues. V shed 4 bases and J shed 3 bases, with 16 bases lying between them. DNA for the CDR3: TGTGCCAGCAGCTCTGCTGAGACCAATTTCTACGAGCAGTACTTC. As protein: CASSSAETNFYEQYF.

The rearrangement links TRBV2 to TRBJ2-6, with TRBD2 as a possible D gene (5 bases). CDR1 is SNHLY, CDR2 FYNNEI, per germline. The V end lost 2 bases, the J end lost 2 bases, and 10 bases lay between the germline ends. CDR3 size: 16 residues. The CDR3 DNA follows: TGTGCCAGCAGTGAAATGAGGGTAGCTGGGGCCAACGTCCTGACTTTC. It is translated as CASSEMRVAGANVLTF.

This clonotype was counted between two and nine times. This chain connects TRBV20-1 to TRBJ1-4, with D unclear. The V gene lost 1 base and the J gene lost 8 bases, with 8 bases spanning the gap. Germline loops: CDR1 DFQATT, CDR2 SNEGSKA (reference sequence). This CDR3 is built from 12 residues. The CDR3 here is CSARVPPEKLFF. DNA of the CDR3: TGCAGTGCTAGAGTGCCCCCCGAAAAACTGTTTTTT.

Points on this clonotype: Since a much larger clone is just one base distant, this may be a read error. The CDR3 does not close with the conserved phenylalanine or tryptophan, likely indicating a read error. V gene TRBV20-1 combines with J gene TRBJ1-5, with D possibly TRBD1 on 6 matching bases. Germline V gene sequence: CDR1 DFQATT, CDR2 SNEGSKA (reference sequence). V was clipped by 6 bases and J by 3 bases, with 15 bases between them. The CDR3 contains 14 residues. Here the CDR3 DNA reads TGCAGTGCAAGCCGACAGGCTTTCAATCAGCCCCAGCATCTT. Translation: CSASRQAFNQPQHL.